The rows below give T cell receptor beta chains drawn from one sample of a study of graft-versus-host responses after intestinal transplantation. Clones were read by immunoSEQ multiplex PCR, and TCRdb kept only the in-frame ones, dropping some. Of 40,000 or so clones listed, about 90% are singletons. This sample comprised PBMCs, obtained about nine months after transplant. These receptors all stem from a human patient who received an intestinal transplant, so some T cells may come from the graft donor. Both conserved end residues are part of each CDR3. D genes are given only for firm matches. A clone size is listed for some rows: how often the clone was seen (once, few, many), or a class if it is expanded.

v_call	d_call	j_call	clone_size	cdr3_nt	cdr3_aa
TRBV4-3	.	TRBJ1-2	.	TGCGCCAGCAGCCCCCGCGGTGGCAGGGAGAACTATGGCTACACCTTC	CASSPRGGRENYGYTF
TRBV2	TRBD1	TRBJ1-1	.	TGTGCCAGCAGTTTCACGACAGGGCGAGCTTTCTTT	CASSFTTGRAFF
TRBV9	.	TRBJ2-2	.	TGTGCCAGCACCCCCACTAGTACCGGGGAGCTGTTTTTT	CASTPTSTGELFF
TRBV4-1	.	TRBJ1-3	.	TGCGCCAGCAGCCAAGGGCCACTCTCTGGAAACACCATATATTTT	CASSQGPLSGNTIYF
TRBV7-9	TRBD1	TRBJ1-2	once	TGTGCCAGCAGCCAGGACAGGAACTATGGCTACACCTTC	CASSQDRNYGYTF
TRBV9	.	TRBJ1-2	few	TGTGCCAGCAGCGGAGACACCTCGGGGCGGGGCTACACCTTC	CASSGDTSGRGYTF
TRBV5-1	.	TRBJ1-1	.	TGCGCCAGCAGCCTGCCAGGGGAGACTGAAGCTTTCTTT	CASSLPGETEAFF
TRBV6-6	TRBD2	TRBJ2-7	.	TGTGCCAGCAGCCTAGCGGGGGGTAGGAGCTCCTACGAGCAGTACTTC	CASSLAGGRSSYEQYF
TRBV2	TRBD2	TRBJ2-5	.	TGTGCCAGCATGGTCCCCAGCGGGGGGCAAGAGACCCAGTACTTC	CASMVPSGGQETQYF
TRBV18	.	TRBJ2-3	.	TGTGCCAGCTCACCCGCGGGGGCCAGCACAGATACGCAGTATTTT	CASSPAGASTDTQYF
TRBV30	.	TRBJ1-1	.	TGTGCCTGGAGCCAAAGTAGGGGGATTGAAGCTTTCTTT	CAWSQSRGIEAFF
TRBV6-1	.	TRBJ1-5	once	TGTGCCAGCAGTGACGGGACCGGCGGGGCCCAGCATTTT	CASSDGTGGAQHF
TRBV10-1	TRBD1	TRBJ2-2	once	TGCGCCAGCAGTGAGTTCAGGGGGCTAACCGGGGAGCTGTTTTTT	CASSEFRGLTGELFF
TRBV18	.	TRBJ1-2	.	TGTGCCAGCTCACCAAGGATAGGAGGCCGTAACTATGGCTACACCTTC	CASSPRIGGRNYGYTF
TRBV2	.	TRBJ1-5	.	TGTGCCAGCAGTGGCGACAGGTATAGCAATCAGCCCCAGCATTTT	CASSGDRYSNQPQHF
TRBV7-2	.	TRBJ1-3	.	TGTGCCAGCAGACTGTCGGGGTCTGGAAACACCATATATTTT	CASRLSGSGNTIYF
TRBV19	.	TRBJ2-7	.	TGTGCCACCGCCGACACGATAGCTCGGGGCGCCGAGCAGTACTTC	CATADTIARGAEQYF
TRBV6-5	.	TRBJ1-5	.	TGTGCCAGCACCCGACAGGCTAATCAGCCCCAGCATTTT	CASTRQANQPQHF
TRBV5-4	.	TRBJ1-2	once	TGTGCCAGCAGCTTTTTAGAGGGTGGAAGTCAGGGCTACACCTTC	CASSFLEGGSQGYTF
TRBV15	.	TRBJ1-1	.	TGTGCCACCAGCAGAGATAGACGTCCTGAAGCTTTCTTT	CATSRDRRPEAFF
TRBV5-1	.	TRBJ1-2	.	TGCGCCAGCAGTTCAATTGAGGCAGGATATGGCTACACCTTC	CASSSIEAGYGYTF
TRBV5-8	TRBD2	TRBJ2-1	.	TGTGCCAGCAGCTCCGGGACTAGCGGGGGCCATGAGCAGTTCTTC	CASSSGTSGGHEQFF
TRBV2	.	TRBJ2-7	once	TGTGCCAGCAGTGAAGGGGTCACCTACGAGCAGTACTTC	CASSEGVTYEQYF
TRBV4-2	TRBD2	TRBJ2-1	few	TGTGCCAGCAGCCAAGCTAGCGGGGGGGCCAATGAGCAGTTCTTC	CASSQASGGANEQFF
TRBV5-1	.	TRBJ2-7	.	TGCGCCAGCAGCTTCGCGACCGGCTCCTACGAGCAGTACTTC	CASSFATGSYEQYF
TRBV5-1	TRBD1	TRBJ1-6	.	TGCGCCAGCCGACGACAGGGGGCTCAAATTTCACCCCTCCACTTT	CASRRQGAQISPLHF
TRBV19	.	TRBJ1-2	once	TGTGCCAGTAGTATAGCCCGGGGGCTTGGGTATGGCTACACCTTC	CASSIARGLGYGYTF
TRBV7-9	.	TRBJ2-3	.	TGTGCCAGCAGCCCTCCGGGACTTTCAGATACGCAGTATTTT	CASSPPGLSDTQYF
TRBV25-1	.	TRBJ1-4	.	TGTGCCAGCACGCCCCGTGAGGATGAAAAACTGTTTTTT	CASTPREDEKLFF
TRBV7-9	TRBD1	TRBJ1-1	.	TGTGCCAGCAGCCGCGACAGGGGAACTGAAGCTTTCTTT	CASSRDRGTEAFF
TRBV2	.	TRBJ1-4	.	TGTGCCAGCAGTGAGGGGTCAGTTAATGAAAAACTGTTTTTT	CASSEGSVNEKLFF
TRBV15	.	TRBJ1-3	once	TGTGCCACCAGCAGAGAAATCGTCTCTGGAAACACCATATATTTT	CATSREIVSGNTIYF
TRBV18	.	TRBJ2-6	once	TGTGCCAGCTCACCTCCGACCTACTCTGGGGCCAACGTCCTGACTTTC	CASSPPTYSGANVLTF
TRBV5-1	.	TRBJ1-6	.	TGCGCCAGCTCCGAACGTGGACAGAATAATTCACCCCTCCACTTT	CASSERGQNNSPLHF
TRBV5-4	.	TRBJ2-5	.	TGTGCCAGCAGCTTGACTCCGGGAGAGACCCAGTACTTC	CASSLTPGETQYF
TRBV30	TRBD1	TRBJ1-4	.	TGTGCCTGGAGTGTCGACAGGGGGGAAAAACTGGTTTTT	CAWSVDRGEKLVF
TRBV12-5	TRBD2	TRBJ2-7	.	TGTGCTAGTCTTGGAGGCGGGGGTCACCATACCTACGAGCAGTACTTC	CASLGGGGHHTYEQYF
TRBV5-4	.	TRBJ1-3	.	TGTGCCAGCAGCTCAGGGGACACCTCTGGAAACACCATATATTTT	CASSSGDTSGNTIYF
TRBV13	.	TRBJ2-7	.	TGTGCCAGCAGGGGGGACTACGAGCAGTACTTC	CASRGDYEQYF
TRBV30	.	TRBJ2-5	.	TGTGCCTGGAGTGGTCTTCGGGAGACCCAGTACTTC	CAWSGLRETQYF
TRBV9	TRBD1	TRBJ1-4	.	TGTGCCAGCAGCACAGGGGATGTCGGTGAAAAACTGTTTTTT	CASSTGDVGEKLFF
TRBV25-1	.	TRBJ2-2	.	TGTGCCAGCAAGCCCGCCTGGGGGGGGCGCACCGGGGAGCTGTTTTTT	CASKPAWGGRTGELFF
TRBV19	TRBD2	TRBJ2-3	.	TGTGCCAGTAGTTTCACTAGCGGGGGGGTTCTAGGCACAGATACGCAGTATTTT	CASSFTSGGVLGTDTQYF
TRBV5-4	TRBD1	TRBJ2-4	.	TGTGCCAGCAGCCGAGACAGGGGGAGGAACATTCAGTACTTC	CASSRDRGRNIQYF
TRBV2	TRBD1	TRBJ1-1	.	TGTGCCATTTCCCGGACAGGGCGAATTTTGGCTGAAGCTTTCTTT	CAISRTGRILAEAFF
TRBV21-1	.	TRBJ1-3	.	TGTGCCAGCAGCAAAGCGCCACACAGAAAGGACAGGTTCCGCTCTGGAAACACCATATATTTT	CASSKAPHRKDRFRSGNTIYF
TRBV5-6	.	TRBJ1-2	few	TGTGCCAGCAGCCCGGCGGGGGGGGTATGGAGCTACACCTTC	CASSPAGGVWSYTF
TRBV18	.	TRBJ2-1	.	TGTGCCAGCTCACCCCCAGCGAGCTCCTACAATGAGCAGTTCTTC	CASSPPASSYNEQFF
TRBV18	.	TRBJ1-4	.	TGTGCCAGCTCACCAAGTCTGGGGGGAGTGAATGAAAAACTGTTTTTT	CASSPSLGGVNEKLFF
TRBV5-1	TRBD2	TRBJ2-1	.	TGCGCCAGCAGCTTCGTCGGCGGCGGGGGGAACAATGAGCAGTTCTTC	CASSFVGGGGNNEQFF
TRBV2	TRBD1	TRBJ2-7	.	TGTGCCAGCAACGGACCCTCCCTGACAGGGTCGCCAATCTACGAGCAGTACTTC	CASNGPSLTGSPIYEQYF
TRBV10-1	.	TRBJ1-1	few	TGCGCCAGCAGTGAGTCCCAATCGACCTCCCGGGGGACTGAAGCTTTCTTT	CASSESQSTSRGTEAFF
TRBV5-1	.	TRBJ2-3	.	TGCGCCAGCAGCCCCTGGGGGGAGAGGACAGATACGCAGTATTTT	CASSPWGERTDTQYF
TRBV7-2	.	TRBJ1-2	.	TGTGCCAGCAGCTTAGATGCGGGTGGGAAATATGGCTACACCTTC	CASSLDAGGKYGYTF
TRBV9	.	TRBJ2-3	few	TGTGCCAGCAGCGTAGCCGGAACTAGCACAGATACGCAGTATTTT	CASSVAGTSTDTQYF
TRBV20-1	.	TRBJ2-1	.	TGCAGTGCTAGTTTCGGTGAGCAGTTCTTC	CSASFGEQFF
TRBV13	.	TRBJ2-1	.	TGTGCCAGCAGCTTAGGAACGAATGAGCAGTTCTTC	CASSLGTNEQFF